This T cell receptor beta chain was recovered during a study of beta chain features in type 1 diabetes. Study results and caveats: Cells carrying high TCR expression could end up over-represented when cDNA is sequenced. Shorter templates might be favored by PCR, equally in patients and controls.

The authors took one heparinised blood draw, averaging about 116 mL, from each donor. V dropped 4 bases and J dropped 5 bases, with 15 bases sitting between them. The CDR3 consists of 14 residues. The V gene's germline CDR1 is SGHNT and CDR2 YYREEE (reference sequence). Every bit of the isolated RNA underwent reverse transcription, so sequencing read expressed TCRB transcripts. TCRdb's table, derived via immunoSEQ multiplex PCR, lists solely in-frame clones and lacks some. This table holds about 290,000 clones, around 7.8% found once. With respect to this clone: The antigen remains undetermined.

The chain links TRBV5-4 to TRBJ1-1, with TRBD1 as a possible D gene (5 bases). Sequencing used central memory CD4+ T cells from blood. The TCR comes from a woman in her late teens or twenties in good health. CDR3 nucleotide sequence: TGTGCCAGCAGCCCGCCTGGGGGAATTACTGAAGCTTTCTTT. Encoded protein: CASSPPGGITEAFF.